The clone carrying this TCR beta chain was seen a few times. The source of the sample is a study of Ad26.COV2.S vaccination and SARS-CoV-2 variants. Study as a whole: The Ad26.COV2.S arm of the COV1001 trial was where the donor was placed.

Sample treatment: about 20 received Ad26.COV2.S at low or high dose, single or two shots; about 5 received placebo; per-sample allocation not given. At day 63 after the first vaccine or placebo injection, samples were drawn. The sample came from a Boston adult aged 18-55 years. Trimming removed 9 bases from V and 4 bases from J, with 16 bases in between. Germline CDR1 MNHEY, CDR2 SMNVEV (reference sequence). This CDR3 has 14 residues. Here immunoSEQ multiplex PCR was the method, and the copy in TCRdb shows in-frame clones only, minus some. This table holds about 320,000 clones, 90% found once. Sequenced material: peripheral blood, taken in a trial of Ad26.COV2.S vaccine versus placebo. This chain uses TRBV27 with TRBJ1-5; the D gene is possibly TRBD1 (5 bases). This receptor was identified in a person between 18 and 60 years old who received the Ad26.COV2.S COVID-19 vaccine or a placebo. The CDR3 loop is CASRRGVSNQPQHF. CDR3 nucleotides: TGTGCCAGTAGGAGAGGGGTCTCTAATCAGCCCCAGCATTTT.